This paragraph covers one T cell receptor beta chain sequence. No antigen is known for it. This sample stems from a study of cytomegalovirus exposure and HLA in healthy donors. Study-wide points: Segments of the TCR beta V type were, in most cases, productive about 90% or about 30% of the time in an earlier analysis.

PCR employed 60 Vbeta and 13 Jbeta primers. Clones were read by immunoSEQ multiplex PCR, and TCRdb kept only the in-frame ones, dropping some. The sample lists some 100,000 clones; around 84% were seen once. Germline-derived CDR1 and CDR2 are SGHDN and FVKESK. This CDR3 spans 14 amino acids. V lost 4 bases and J lost 4, with 10 bases in between. Everyone who donated was a healthy bone marrow donor. The TCR originated in a middle-aged woman in good health and CMV-seropositive. The chain employs TRBV14 and TRBJ2-2; no clear D. The specimen was PBMCs. The CDR3 bases are TGTGCCAGCAGCCCTACGCTCGGCACCGGGGAGCTGTTTTTT. It yields the protein CASSPTLGTGELFF.